Presented here are 26 T cell receptor beta chains from one specimen sequenced in a study of T cell repertoires in cytomegalovirus infection. TCRdb processed the reads anew with MiXCR; each CDR3 protein has one entry. There are 750,000 to 900,000 distinct CDR3 sequences in the sample; about 29% occur only once, and roughly 14% lies in the top ten. Antigens of these TCRs are unknown. The sequencing here drew on cultured CD8+ T cells from PBMCs, taken from culture after CMV antigen stimulation. The receptors were gathered from a human donor in good health (CMV status not recorded). Some clones in this sample may be carry-over from other donors' samples.

This clonotype was counted between two and nine times. The rearrangement uses TRBV15 and TRBJ1-5; D is uncertain. Germline CDR1 LNHNV, CDR2 YYDKDF (reference sequence). This CDR3 region has 13 residues. Trimming removed 0 bases at V and 7 bases at J, with 7 bases between. CDR3 DNA: TGTGCCACCAGCAGAGATGAAGGGCAGCCCCAGCATTTT. This codes for CATSRDEGQPQHF.

This CDR3 reads CASGPRDQPQHF. DNA of the CDR3: TGCGCCAGCGGGCCGAGGGATCAGCCCCAGCATTTT. The V call is TRBV4-1, the J call TRBJ1-5, with D uncertain. The CDR3 runs 12 residues. V was clipped by 8 bases and J by 5 bases, with 10 bases between them. Germline CDR1 MGHRA, CDR2 YSYEKL.

As to this clonotype: The junction does not match germline at one end; this may be a read error. This chain links TRBV19 with TRBJ1-1; tentative D call: TRBD1 (5 bases). Germline assignment: CDR1 LNHDA and CDR2 SQIVND (reference sequence). The CDR3 spans 15 residues. CDR3 sequence reads: CASSIRGGLNSEAFF. The CDR3 nucleotides are TGTGCCAGTAGTATACGGGGCGGGTTGAACTCTGAAGCTTTCTTT.

J is TRBJ2-7 and V is TRBV12-3 or TRBV12-4; TRBD1 matches at 10 bases. V was pared by 6 bases and J by 5 bases, with 10 bases of the junction left unmatched. The CDR3 totals 15 residues. CDR3 region: CASRGVGTGVDEQYF. The DNA for the CDR3 is TGTGCCAGCAGGGGAGTCGGGACAGGGGTCGACGAGCAGTACTTC.

This clonotype was found many times. This chain joins TRBV7-3 and TRBJ1-1; the D is unclear. V gave up 7 bases and J gave up 1 base, with 13 bases separating them. The CDR3 is 14 amino acids. Germline V lookup: CDR1 SGHTA, CDR2 FQGTGA. The CDR3 here is CASTREWGNTEAFF. The DNA of the CDR3 is TGTGCCAGCACCCGGGAGTGGGGGAACACTGAAGCTTTCTTT.

This clonotype has only a few counts. The rearrangement uses TRBV19 and TRBJ2-7, with 10 bases matching TRBD1. The ends lost 5 bases at V and 5 bases at J; junction bases unmatched: 9. CDR1 and CDR2 (germline): LNHDA, SQIVND (reference sequence). The CDR3 runs 15 residues. CDR3 sequence (DNA): TGTGCCAGTAGTCCGGGACAGGGGCTTCTGCACGAGCAGTACGTC. It is translated as CASSPGQGLLHEQYV.

This chain uses TRBV4-1 with TRBJ2-7; 10 nucleotides align to TRBD2. The CDR3 loop spans 15 amino acids. Trimming removed 6 bases from V and 3 bases from J; junction bases left unmatched: 8. Germline V gene data show CDR1 as MGHRA and CDR2 as YSYEKL. The CDR3, as DNA: TGCGCCAGCAGTCCGCGGGCTAGCGGGGGCTACGAGCAGTACTTC. Protein: CASSPRASGGYEQYF.

This chain uses TRBV7-8 with TRBJ2-1; D uncertain. Germline values: CDR1 SGHVS, CDR2 FQNEAQ. V was shortened by 5 bases and J by 11 bases, with 7 bases between the two germline ends. The CDR3 consists of 10 residues. The CDR3 sequence is CASSNEKQFF. The CDR3, as DNA: TGTGCCAGCAGCAATGAGAAGCAGTTCTTC.

This clonotype was picked up many times. This rearrangement joins TRBV12-3 or TRBV12-4 to TRBJ2-1; D is tentatively TRBD1 or TRBD2 (5 bases each). The CDR3 is made up of 13 amino acids. Trimming took off 6 bases at V and 4 bases at J, with 10 bases between the two ends. DNA for the CDR3: TGTGCCAGCAGCTTGGGACCTTACAATGAGCAGTTCTTC. It is translated as CASSLGPYNEQFF.

V gene TRBV27 combines with J gene TRBJ1-1; 9 nucleotides line up with TRBD1. V lost 7 bases to trimming and J lost 0 bases; unmatched junction nucleotides: 12. This CDR3 contains 17 residues. From germline, CDR1 is MNHEY and CDR2 SMNVEV (reference sequence). The CDR3 bases are TGTGCCAGCACCAATTCCCCGGGACAGGGATTGAACACTGAAGCTTTCTTT. Amino acid sequence: CASTNSPGQGLNTEAFF.

This clonotype was observed a handful of times. The rearrangement links TRBV7-9 to TRBJ1-3, with TRBD1 matching over 9 bases. Germline CDR1 SEHNR, CDR2 FQNEAQ (reference sequence). V shed 8 bases, J shed 4 bases, and the junction held 12 bases outside the gene matches. The CDR3 totals 16 residues. CDR3 bases: TGTGCCAGCGGATTCTACAGGGGGCTTCGGGGAAACACCATATATTTT. It is translated as CASGFYRGLRGNTIYF.

The rearrangement joins TRBV4-1 to TRBJ2-1; 8 bases align to TRBD1. Germline CDR1 and CDR2: MGHRA and YSYEKL. This CDR3 has 16 residues. Trimming cost V 4 bases and J 4 bases; bases outside gene matches: 9. The CDR3 DNA reads TGCGCCAGCAGCCCCCGGGACAGGACCCTTTACAATGAGCAGTTCTTC. It codes for CASSPRDRTLYNEQFF.

The chain recombines TRBV6-1 with TRBJ1-1; D perhaps matches TRBD1 (5 bases). Germline CDR1 is MNHNS and CDR2 is SASEGT. The V gene lost 11 bases and the J gene lost 4 bases, with 20 bases spanning the gap. There are 14 residues in the CDR3. The CDR3 here is CAVGKWGDGTEAFF. Written as DNA, the CDR3 is TGTGCCGTAGGGAAATGGGGCGACGGCACTGAAGCTTTCTTT.

This clonotype was observed at least ten times. The chain carries TRBV6-2 or TRBV6-3 and TRBJ2-2; TRBD2 matches 11 bases. J gave up 1 base and V 5 bases, and 6 bases lay outside the gene matches. The CDR3 loop spans 17 amino acids. Per germline, CDR1 MNHEY and CDR2 SVGEGT. The CDR3 DNA reads TGTGCCAGCAGTGAACGACTAGCGGGGATGAACACCGGGGAGCTGTTTTTT. This codes for CASSERLAGMNTGELFF.

There are a few counts of this clonotype. V is TRBV6-6 and J is TRBJ1-1, with 7 bases matching TRBD1. This CDR3 spans 15 amino acids. With 2 bases clipped from V and 4 bases from J, the junction kept 7 bases outside the gene matches. The germline gives CDR1 MNHNY, CDR2 SVGAGI (reference sequence). CDR3 sequence: CASSYLGGAGTEAFF. The CDR3 DNA reads TGTGCCAGCAGTTACCTAGGGGGCGCGGGCACTGAAGCTTTCTTT.

The chain couples TRBV5-5 to TRBJ2-7; D call uncertain. Germline V lookup: CDR1 SGHKS, CDR2 YYEKEE (reference sequence). The CDR3 contains 12 residues. V lost 1 base, J lost 4 bases, and 6 bases lay in between. CDR3 bases: TGTGCCAGCAGCTTGCCGTTGTACGAGCAGTACTTC. This codes for CASSLPLYEQYF.

This clonotype was recorded only once. This chain's CDR3 is CAPRKGTEAFF. The CDR3, as DNA: TGTGCACCACGAAAGGGAACTGAAGCTTTCTTT. J is TRBJ1-1 and V is TRBV2; D unresolved. The CDR3 covers 11 residues. CDR1 is SNHLY and CDR2 is FYNNEI in the germline V gene. The variable domain in full, completed from reference TRBV2 and TRBJ1-1, reads EPEVTQTPSHQVTQMGQEVILRCVPISNHLYFYWYRQILGQKVEFLVSFYNNEISEKSEIFDDQFSVERPDGSNFTLKIRSTKLEDSAMYFCAPRKGTEAFFGQGTRLTVV.

The J gene is TRBJ1-2, the V gene TRBV19, with 10 bases identical to TRBD1. CDR1 and CDR2 (germline): LNHDA, SQIVND (reference sequence). The CDR3 runs to 16 residues. Losses at the gene ends were 4 bases for V and 8 bases for J; bases not matched to a gene: 13. DNA of the CDR3: TGTGCCAGTAGTACACCGCGGGACAGGGGTTCTCGGGGCTACACCTTC. Protein: CASSTPRDRGSRGYTF.

This clonotype was picked up a small number of times. Compared with germline, one end of the junction differs, possibly owing to a read error. The rearrangement uses TRBV7-6 and TRBJ2-1, with a weak D call TRBD1 (5 bases). CDR1 and CDR2 (germline): SGHVS, FNYEAQ. The CDR3 loop spans 15 amino acids. The CDR3 sequence: CASSLGAITYNEQFF. The CDR3 region has the DNA TGTGCTAGCAGCCTAGGGGCTATCACCTACAATGAGCAGTTCTTC.

Worth noting for this clonotype: At one boundary the junction diverges from the germline segment, which might be a read error. The chain uses TRBV5-3 and TRBJ2-5, with D perhaps matching TRBD1 (6 bases). TRBV5-3 counts as an open reading frame of uncertain function. This CDR3 spans 17 amino acids. The CDR3 sequence is CASSLKGRGSILETQYF. The CDR3 region has the DNA TGTGCCAGCAGCTTGAAGGGAAGGGGGTCCATCCTGGAGACCCAGTACTTC.

This clonotype showed up many times. The chain is built from TRBV4-1 and TRBJ1-1; D unresolved. The CDR3 contains 15 residues. CDR1 and CDR2 (germline): MGHRA, YSYEKL. Trimming removed 1 base from V and 0 bases from J, with 9 bases in between. CDR3 in amino acids: CASSQVKPVNTEAFF. CDR3 DNA sequence: TGCGCCAGCAGCCAAGTAAAGCCCGTGAACACTGAAGCTTTCTTT.

This clonotype was found many times. The chain combines TRBV6-1 with TRBJ2-2; D is possibly TRBD1 (6 bases). Germline values: CDR1 MNHNS, CDR2 SASEGT. The CDR3 consists of 14 residues. The V end lost 4 bases, the J end lost 6 bases, and 12 bases lay between the germline ends. CDR3 loop: CASSATGSAGELFF. The CDR3 DNA follows: TGTGCCAGCAGTGCTACAGGGTCGGCCGGGGAGCTGTTTTTT.

This clonotype has a handful of counts. V usage is TRBV12-3 or TRBV12-4 and J usage is TRBJ1-2; a possible D gene is TRBD1 (5 bases). V gave up 7 bases and J gave up 8 bases, with 17 bases separating them. The CDR3 runs 13 residues. CDR3 sequence (DNA): TGTGCCAGCACCCGGCGGGGGGTTTTAGGCTACACCTTC. Amino acid sequence: CASTRRGVLGYTF.

The table lists this clonotype with a few counts. The genes are TRBV15 and TRBJ2-7, with D tentatively TRBD1 or TRBD2 (6 bases each). This CDR3 is built from 14 residues. With 5 bases removed from V and 4 bases from J, the gap between germline ends came to 15 bases. The germline V gene encodes CDR1 LNHNV and CDR2 YYDKDF (reference sequence). The CDR3 spells CATSPPGADYEQYF. CDR3 in DNA: TGTGCCACCAGCCCACCGGGGGCCGATTACGAGCAGTACTTC.

This clonotype showed up just a few times. This sequence joins TRBV7-9 and TRBJ2-7; TRBD1 is a possible D gene (5 bases). Germline loops: CDR1 SEHNR, CDR2 FQNEAQ (reference sequence). This CDR3 has 15 amino acids. The germline V and J ends were trimmed by 4 bases and 3 bases, with 16 bases remaining between them. The CDR3 is CASSSPMADSYEQYF. The CDR3 nucleotides are TGTGCCAGCAGCTCCCCCATGGCAGACAGCTACGAGCAGTACTTC.

This clonotype was detected a few times. The CDR3 loop is CASSFGPNSPLHF. In nucleotides, the CDR3 is TGTGCCAGCAGTTTTGGGCCTAATTCACCCCTCCACTTT. The V and J genes are TRBV27 and TRBJ1-6; D is unresolved. The CDR3 covers 13 residues. Trimming pared 3 bases from V and 6 bases from J, leaving 6 bases between. Germline V gene lookup returns CDR1 MNHEY and CDR2 SMNVEV (reference sequence).